This T cell receptor (beta chain) was captured in a study of OX40 agonist ivuxolimab in advanced cancers. Study context: Having had anti-PD-1, anti-PD-L1 or anti-CTLA-4 therapy before was allowed, and under 50% had some.

Regarding the study as a whole: CD4+ and CD8+ blood T cells expanded clonally by week 6 at 0.1 to 3.0 mg/kg.

CDR3 length: 15 amino acids. The germline V gene has CDR1 SEHNR and CDR2 FQNEAQ (reference sequence). The V end lost 3 bases, the J end lost 5 bases, and 16 bases lay between the germline ends. This clone was picked up one time. What it binds is unknown. The repertoire was sequenced with immunoSEQ multiplex PCR; TCRdb's copy has only in-frame clones and lacks some. The sample records about 28,000 clones, almost 80% being singletons. This specimen was CD4+ or CD8+ T cells sorted from blood, taken in a trial of the OX40 agonist ivuxolimab. The TCR comes from an adult with an advanced solid tumor such as melanoma, head and neck, liver or kidney cancer. The chain combines TRBV7-9 with TRBJ1-2, with a tentative D call TRBD1 (5 bases). The CDR3 region has the DNA TGTGCCAGCAGCTTGGAAGCCGGGACCCGATATGGCTACACCTTC. Translating it yields CASSLEAGTRYGYTF.